This paragraph covers one T cell receptor beta chain sequence. The sample originates from a study of T-cell reconstitution after alpha-beta-depleted transplantation in children. This sample's TCRbeta library carried unique molecular identifier barcodes. Using its own MiXCR run on the PCR reads, TCRdb lists one record per CDR3 protein. The data show nearly 550,000 distinct CDR3 sequences, with approximately 20% seen just once and approximately 3% held by the top ten. V gave up 1 base and J gave up 9 bases, with 13 bases separating them. Germline V gives CDR1 LNHDA, CDR2 SQIVND (reference sequence). The CDR3 extends over 14 amino acids.

This rearrangement joins TRBV19 to TRBJ1-5; perhaps TRBD1 as D (6 bases). This clonotype was sampled from a human donor who donated a stem cell graft to a child with acute lymphoblastic leukemia. Material: PBMCs from the stem cell graft donor, obtained from the stem cell graft. The DNA of the CDR3 is TGTGCCAGTAGTATAGGACAGGTGCCCTGGCCCCAGCATTTT. Its protein is CASSIGQVPWPQHF. Full variable domain (outside the CDR3, taken from reference TRBV19 and TRBJ1-5): DGGITQSPKYLFRKEGQNVTLSCEQNLNHDAMYWYRQDPGQGLRLIYYSQIVNDFQKGDIAEGYSVSREKKESFPLTVTSAQKNPTAFYLCASSIGQVPWPQHFGDGTRLSIL.